This is a list of T cell receptor beta chains from one sample in a study of CD8+CD57+ T cells in acquired aplastic anemia. TCRdb analysed the reads with MiXCR anew, one entry per CDR3 protein. Among hundreds of thousands of distinct CDR3 sequences, 82% were seen once, and the ten largest hold over 35%. The specimen was sorted CD4+, CD8+, or CD8+CD57+ T cells (not recorded which) from PBMCs. The receptors were sampled from a human donor with aplastic anemia. Both conserved end residues are part of each CDR3. Each record gives: J gene, clone size, V gene, D gene, CDR3 DNA, CDR3 protein. D genes are given only for firm matches. Clone size is not always given. Where it is, it says once, few, many or a class for expanded clones.

>TRBJ2-5|-|TRBV7-3|-
TGTGCCAGCAGCTCTGGCGGGGATTGGGGAGAGACGTACTTC
CASSSGGDWGETYF
>TRBJ1-2|-|TRBV2|TRBD1
TGTGCCAGCGGCGCACGGGACAGGGGCTCGGACTATGGCTACACCTTC
CASGARDRGSDYGYTF
>TRBJ2-3|once|TRBV7-6|-
TGTGCCAGCAGCGGGCCGGGCGGTCTCGGTTCGGCCAAATTT
CASSGPGGLGSAKF
>TRBJ2-1|-|TRBV7-8|-
TGTGCCAGCAGCTTAACGTACAATGAGCAGTTCTTC
CASSLTYNEQFF
>TRBJ1-6|-|TRBV2|-
TGTGCCAGCAGTGATGGGGGGATACATGCGCAGTTCTTCTTT
CASSDGGIHAQFFF
>TRBJ1-6|-|TRBV5-4|-
TGTGCCAGCAGCTTGGAGAGGGCGGAACATAATTCACCCCTCCACTTT
CASSLERAEHNSPLHF
>TRBJ1-6|-|TRBV6-1|-
TGTGCCAGCAGGGGAAGTAATTCACCCCTCCACTTT
CASRGSNSPLHF
>TRBJ1-5|-|TRBV7-8|TRBD1
TGTGCCAGCAGCTTTGGGCCAGACGGGACAGCCCTTTCCCAGCATTTT
CASSFGPDGTALSQHF
>TRBJ1-5|-|TRBV7-6|-
TGTGCCAGCAGCAGACGCACCGGGGAGCATCAGCCCCAGCATTTT
CASSRRTGEHQPQHF
>TRBJ1-1|-|TRBV7-2|TRBD1
TGTGCCAGCAGCTTGGCAGGGGGAGGCGACTATGAAGCCTTCTTT
CASSLAGGGDYEAFF
>TRBJ2-1|few|TRBV19|TRBD2
TGTGCCAGTAGTATCACTAGCGGGATCCATGAGCAGTTCTTC
CASSITSGIHEQFF
>TRBJ2-7|-|TRBV6-4|TRBD2
TGCGCCAGCAGTCGGGACTACCCCTACGAGCAGTACTTC
CASSRDYPYEQYF
>TRBJ2-5|-|TRBV7-3|-
TGTGCCAGCTGCCGGACCGGGACAAGGCGGGCCCAGTACTTC
CASCRTGTRRAQYF
>TRBJ2-5|medium-sized|TRBV29-1|TRBD2
TGCAGCGTTGAAGACCCAACTAGCGGGGGGGCCACGCGGCACGAGACCCAGTACTTC
CSVEDPTSGGATRHETQYF
>TRBJ1-2|-|TRBV9|-
TGTGCCAGCAGCGCCGGGACACGTAAGGGAGGAAACACCTTC
CASSAGTRKGGNTF
>TRBJ2-1|-|TRBV27|-
TGTGCCAGCAGTTTTGCATACTACAATGAGCAGTTCTTC
CASSFAYYNEQFF
>TRBJ2-3|-|TRBV5-1|TRBD2
TGTGCCAGCAGCTTGGCGGGGGACGGGCTTACGCAGTATTTT
CASSLAGDGLTQYF
>TRBJ1-1|-|TRBV2|-
TGTGCCAGCGGAGGGGCTGGCGGCGCCTTGAACACTGCAGTTTTTTTT
CASGGAGGALNTAVFF
>TRBJ2-5|-|TRBV11-1|-
TGTGCCACCAGCATAGGCCGCACAGAAGAGACCCAGTACTTC
CATSIGRTEETQYF
>TRBJ2-1|-|TRBV2|-
TGTGCCAGTAGTGGGGTGGGGGGAGCGTACAATGAGGAGTTCTTT
CASSGVGGAYNEEFF
>TRBJ2-1|-|TRBV11-1|-
TGTGCCAGCAGCACTGGCGAGGAGAACGGTCAGGATGAGCAGTTCTTC
CASSTGEENGQDEQFF
>TRBJ2-1|once|TRBV11-2|TRBD1
TGTGCCAGCAGCTTAGTACAGGGGCTATTTGGTGAGCAGTTCTTC
CASSLVQGLFGEQFF
>TRBJ2-1|-|TRBV2|-
TGTGCCACCGGCGGAGAACTAAACAATGCGCAGTTCTTC
CATGGELNNAQFF
>TRBJ1-2|-|TRBV20-1|-
TGCAGTGCTAGCCTCGGGGATAGCTACTGCTACACCTTC
CSASLGDSYCYTF
>TRBJ1-1|-|TRBV7-3|-
TGTGCCAGCAGGCTGGATCTGAACACTGAAGCTGTCTTT
CASRLDLNTEAVF
>TRBJ2-1|-|TRBV10-1|-
TGCGCCAGCAGGGGACGGTGGCTAGATGATCAGTTCTTC
CASRGRWLDDQFF
>TRBJ1-1|-|TRBV7-4|TRBD1
TGTGCCAGCAGTTTAGATCTGACAGGGAACACCCACGCTTTCTTT
CASSLDLTGNTHAFF
>TRBJ2-1|-|TRBV5-8|-
TGTGCCAGCAGCCAGACTGGCGGTAATGAGCAGTTCTTC
CASSQTGGNEQFF
>TRBJ2-3|many|TRBV5-6|-
TGTGCCAGCAGCTTGGAGAGGGACGGGCTCGAGGATACGCAGTATTTT
CASSLERDGLEDTQYF
>TRBJ2-3|-|TRBV9|-
TGCGCCAGCGGCGTCGGGGGAGGAGATGGCTACACTTTT
CASGVGGGDGYTF
>TRBJ1-2|-|TRBV2|-
TGTGCCAGCAGCCAGTCTGGTGGGGGATACTATGGTGACCCCTTC
CASSQSGGGYYGDPF
>TRBJ1-1|-|TRBV19|-
TGTGCCAGTAGTCCCTCAGACGGGTTTAACACTGAAGCTTTCTTT
CASSPSDGFNTEAFF
>TRBJ1-5|-|TRBV7-9|-
TGTGCCAGCAGCGTGGTGGCCTGGAGCAATGAGCAGTTCTTT
CASSVVAWSNEQFF
>TRBJ2-1|many|TRBV28|TRBD2
TGTGCCAGCAGCTCTAGCGGGGGGGCCATTGAGCAGTTCTTC
CASSSSGGAIEQFF
>TRBJ2-2|-|TRBV24-1|TRBD1
TGTGCCACCAGTGACCGACAGGGGGCCAACACCGGGGAGCTGTTTTTT
CATSDRQGANTGELFF
>TRBJ2-3|-|TRBV7-8|-
TGTGCCAGCAGCCCAGCGGACGGGCTCGAGAATCAGCAGTATTTT
CASSPADGLENQQYF
>TRBJ2-7|-|TRBV10-3|-
TGTGCCATCAGTGAGTCTTCAGGATCGACTCACGAGCAGTACTTC
CAISESSGSTHEQYF
>TRBJ1-2|-|TRBV4-1|-
TGCGCCAGCAGCCAAAATGGCTTGGGGGGCTACACCTTC
CASSQNGLGGYTF
>TRBJ1-1|-|TRBV7-8|-
TGTGCCAGCAGCTTAGAGGGAGGAGGGAATACGCAGGCTTTCTTT
CASSLEGGGNTQAFF
>TRBJ1-2|once|TRBV7-9|TRBD1
TGTGCCAGCAGCTTCCACAGGGGGTTAGAAGGCTACACCTTC
CASSFHRGLEGYTF
>TRBJ1-2|-|TRBV7-8|-
TGTGCCAGCAGCTTAGAATCCGAGGGGCGCGACTATGGCTACACCTTC
CASSLESEGRDYGYTF
>TRBJ1-2|-|TRBV9|-
TGTGCCAGCAGCGTGGGGGGCTGGACCAATTATGGCTACACCTTC
CASSVGGWTNYGYTF
>TRBJ2-1|-|TRBV7-9|-
TGTGCCAGCAGCTTAGAGAGTAGCTACGGGGCCAACGTCCAGTTCTTC
CASSLESSYGANVQFF
>TRBJ1-1|-|TRBV6-1|-
TGTGCCAGCAAGAAAAACGGACAGGAAGCTTTCTTT
CASKKNGQEAFF